This T cell receptor beta chain was captured in a study of blood T cell repertoires in COVID-19. Per the germline V gene, CDR1 is MNHEY and CDR2 is SMNVEV (reference sequence). Trimming took off 10 bases at V and 9 bases at J, with 9 bases between the two ends. The CDR3 has 10 residues. Here immunoSEQ multiplex PCR was the method, and the copy in TCRdb shows in-frame clones only, minus some. This table holds about 180,000 clones, about 91% found once. V and J are TRBV27 and TRBJ1-4; unclear D gene. The receptor's source is a woman aged 25 to 39 with acute or convalescent COVID-19. The source material was peripheral blood. DNA of the CDR3: TGTGCCATTCCCAGGCAAAAACTGTTTTTT. Its protein is CAIPRQKLFF.